The rows below give T cell receptor beta chains drawn from one sample of a study of cytomegalovirus exposure and HLA in healthy donors. Using immunoSEQ multiplex PCR, the repertoire was profiled, and TCRdb retains in-frame clones only, with some absent. The sample has tens of thousands of clones, roughly 80% seen once. The sequenced material came from PBMCs. The receptors here all came from a woman in her forties in good health and CMV-seropositive. CDR3s leave out the opening cysteine and the closing phenylalanine or tryptophan.

v_call: TRBV6-5
cdr3_aa: ASSPPSAGPQH

v_call: TRBV5-4
cdr3_aa: ASSQPGQGAGYGYT

v_call: TRBV30
cdr3_aa: AWSKEGNQPQH

v_call: TRBV30
cdr3_aa: ACNRVRGYGYT

v_call: TRBV18
cdr3_aa: ASSPTVGIEAF

v_call: TRBV4-1
cdr3_aa: ASSLLGQPYNSPLH

v_call: TRBV5-4
cdr3_aa: ASRTGKELYGYT

v_call: TRBV5-1
cdr3_aa: ASSLDSRGDTQY

v_call: TRBV5-1
cdr3_aa: ASSLQGSVTEAF

v_call: TRBV5-8
cdr3_aa: ASSYERMIDGYT

v_call: TRBV7-9
cdr3_aa: AILRGETQY

v_call: TRBV6-1
cdr3_aa: ASSEGTRRLINEQF

v_call: TRBV7-9
cdr3_aa: ASTPDRTNTGELF

v_call: TRBV11-2
cdr3_aa: ASSLDWTGGSPLH

v_call: TRBV6-1
cdr3_aa: ASSDGDYGYT

v_call: TRBV5-1
cdr3_aa: ASSMGDFYNEQF

v_call: TRBV6-6
cdr3_aa: ASWGQGTDTQY

v_call: TRBV7-9
cdr3_aa: ASSLVALAGNTIY

v_call: TRBV5-4
cdr3_aa: ASSRGAGLESGEAF

v_call: TRBV19
cdr3_aa: ASSIWGGDADTQY

v_call: TRBV2
cdr3_aa: ASTPRGKETQY

v_call: TRBV7-2
cdr3_aa: ASSLRPLGGGEETQY

v_call: TRBV5-1
cdr3_aa: ASSWTSGGDTQY

v_call: TRBV5-5
cdr3_aa: ASTGTTTQY

v_call: TRBV27
cdr3_aa: ASSLQGPTYEQY

v_call: TRBV7-9
cdr3_aa: ASSLAGSRANYGYT

v_call: TRBV5-1
cdr3_aa: ASSLGLAGAYEQY

v_call: TRBV30
cdr3_aa: AWSASLGNRWNSPLH

v_call: TRBV2
cdr3_aa: ASRDGTAEAF

v_call: TRBV5-1
cdr3_aa: ASSSTGGIETQY

v_call: TRBV7-6
cdr3_aa: ASGAGDYGYT

v_call: TRBV6-1
cdr3_aa: ASSITGTAKETQY

v_call: TRBV5-8
cdr3_aa: ASSLVAGVYQPQH

v_call: TRBV7-2
cdr3_aa: ASSHDRANYGYT

v_call: TRBV11-2
cdr3_aa: ASSLKQGLGQF